The subject of this entry is one T cell receptor (beta chain). Original processing notes: Amplifying reference gene primers gave estimates of nucleated cell counts. Sequencing was performed with immunoSEQ multiplex PCR; in TCRdb, only in-frame clones are kept and a portion is missing. The D gene and trimming were derived from the DNA, and the V and J assignments and clone size from that table. The sample holds 300,000 to 400,000 clones, 70% to 90% seen once. This entry is derived from a study of blood T cell repertoires in COVID-19. As for the study in general: COVID-19 samples, acute and convalescent, were from the United States, Italy and Spain. T cells, B-cell-depleted T cells, or PBMCs provided the cDNA or gDNA that served as material.

Material for sequencing was peripheral blood. The sequence was obtained from a woman aged 50 to 60 with active or convalescent COVID-19.

CDR3 sequence (DNA): TGTGCCAGCAGACACCAAAACACCGGGGAGCTGTTTTTT. It codes for CASRHQNTGELFF. The chain employs TRBV27 and TRBJ2-2; D remains ambiguous. The V and J ends lost 6 bases and 2 bases respectively, with 7 bases between them. Per germline, CDR1 MNHEY and CDR2 SMNVEV (reference sequence). The CDR3 length is 13 residues.